The 5 T cell receptor beta chains presented below share a single source sample, sequenced in a study of blood T cell repertoires in COVID-19. TCRdb's table, derived via immunoSEQ multiplex PCR, lists solely in-frame clones and lacks some. The sample lists some 56,000 clones; 70% to 75% were seen once. The sequencing input was peripheral blood. Receptors originate from a woman aged 45-60 years with active or convalescent COVID-19.

This clone was found a few times. The V call is TRBV5-1, the J call TRBJ2-1; 10 nucleotides align to TRBD2. With V trimmed by 4 bases and J by 7 bases, 8 bases remained unmatched. Per germline, CDR1 SGHRS and CDR2 YFSETQ. The CDR3 is made up of 15 amino acids. The DNA for the CDR3 is TGCGCCAGCAGCATAACTAGCGGGGAGACAAATGAGCAGTTCTTC. It translates to CASSITSGETNEQFF.

The rearrangement links TRBV7-2 to TRBJ2-1; D gene ambiguous. Germline CDR1 reads SGHTA; CDR2 reads FQGNSA. Trimming stripped 5 bases from V and 3 bases from J, with 8 bases between. This CDR3 contains 13 residues. The CDR3 nucleotides read TGTGCCAGCAGCCCGGGTAACTACAATGAGCAGTTCTTC. Residues: CASSPGNYNEQFF.

The chain combines TRBV2 with TRBJ2-1; D might be TRBD2 (6 bases). Per germline, CDR1 SNHLY and CDR2 FYNNEI. Trimming removed 5 bases at V and 3 bases at J, with 14 bases between. There are 15 residues in the CDR3. The CDR3 DNA reads as TGTGCCAGCAGTCCTGCCGGGGACTTCTACAATGAGCAGTTCTTC. Amino acid sequence: CASSPAGDFYNEQFF.

This sequence joins TRBV27 and TRBJ2-3, with 10 bases that match TRBD2. This CDR3 contains 17 residues. J lost 2 bases, V lost 0 bases, and 5 bases had no gene match. CDR1 is MNHEY, CDR2 SMNVEV, per germline (reference sequence). The CDR3: CASSLSSSGRDTDTQYF. CDR3 nucleotide sequence: TGTGCCAGCAGTTTATCGAGCAGCGGGAGGGACACAGATACGCAGTATTTT.

The J gene is TRBJ2-5, the V gene TRBV2; no reliable D call. V gave up 2 bases and J gave up 2 bases, with 3 bases separating them. Germline-derived CDR1 and CDR2 are SNHLY and FYNNEI. This CDR3 has 12 residues. CDR3 sequence (DNA): TGTGCCAGCAGTGAATCTCAAGAGACCCAGTACTTC. Translation gives CASSESQETQYF.